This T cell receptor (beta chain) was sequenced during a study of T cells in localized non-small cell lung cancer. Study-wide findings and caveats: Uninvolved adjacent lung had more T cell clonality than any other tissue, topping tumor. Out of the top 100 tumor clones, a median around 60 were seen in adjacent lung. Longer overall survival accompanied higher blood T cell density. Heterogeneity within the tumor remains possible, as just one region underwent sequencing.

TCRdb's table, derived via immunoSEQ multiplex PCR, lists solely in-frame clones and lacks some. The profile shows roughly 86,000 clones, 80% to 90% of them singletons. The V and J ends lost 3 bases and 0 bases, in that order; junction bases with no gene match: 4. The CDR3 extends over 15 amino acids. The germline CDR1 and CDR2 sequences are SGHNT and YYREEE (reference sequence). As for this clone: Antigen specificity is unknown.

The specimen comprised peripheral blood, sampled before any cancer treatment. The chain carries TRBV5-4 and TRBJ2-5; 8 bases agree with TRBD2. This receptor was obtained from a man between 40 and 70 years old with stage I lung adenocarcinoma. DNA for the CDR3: TGTGCCAGCAGCTCACTAGCGGCGTACCAAGAGACCCAGTACTTC. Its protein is CASSSLAAYQETQYF.